This is a list of T cell receptor beta chains from one sample in a study of CD8+ T cells in alopecia areata. Produced via immunoSEQ multiplex PCR; TCRdb's table is partial and in-frame only. The sample has roughly 190,000 clones; approximately 60% are singletons. The specimen was CD4+ T cells sorted from blood, collected at week 4, from a patient treated with tofacitinib. These receptors originate from a human donor with alopecia areata. Each CDR3 is given with its conserved first and last residue. The D gene is left open where the match is weak. Rows may omit the clone size; those that give it use once, few, many or a size class.

TRBD1,TRBJ1-2,.,TRBV7-2,15,TGTGCCAGCAGTCAACCCGGGACAGAACTCTATGGCTACACCTTC,CASSQPGTELYGYTF
TRBD1,TRBJ2-3,few,TRBV27,14,TGTGCCAGCCCCTGGACAGGTTTCACAGATACGCAGTATTTT,CASPWTGFTDTQYF
.,TRBJ2-7,.,TRBV5-6,14,TGTGCCAGCAGCTGGGATCCCGAGACCTACGAGCAGTACTTC,CASSWDPETYEQYF
TRBD1,TRBJ2-1,few,TRBV5-1,14,TGCGCCAGCAGCTCGACAGGGCCCCACAATGAGCAGTTCTTC,CASSSTGPHNEQFF
.,TRBJ1-1,.,TRBV19,15,TGTGCCAGTAGTATCCAGGGGTCCTATCTGGCTGAAGCTTTCTTT,CASSIQGSYLAEAFF
TRBD2,TRBJ2-7,.,TRBV9,15,TGTGCCAGCAGCGTTGGCGGGAGCCTTCTATACGAGCAATACTTC,CASSVGGSLLYEQYF
.,TRBJ2-1,.,TRBV10-3,15,TGTGCCATCAGTGACGGCGGGTTAGGGAACAATGAGCAGTTCTTC,CAISDGGLGNNEQFF
TRBD2,TRBJ2-1,.,TRBV5-1,15,TGCGCCAGCAGCCCCACCAGCGGGAGCTGGAATGAGCAGTTCTTC,CASSPTSGSWNEQFF
TRBD1,TRBJ1-4,few,TRBV29-1,17,TGCAGCGTAGATACCGGGACAGGGGGCGCGGAGAATGAAAAACTGTTTTTT,CSVDTGTGGAENEKLFF
TRBD2,TRBJ2-7,few,TRBV7-9,16,TGTGCCAGCAGCTCGAATCGGGGGGACTACGGGTACGAGCAGTACTTC,CASSSNRGDYGYEQYF
.,TRBJ2-3,.,TRBV4-2,11,TGTGCCAGCAGCCAAACAGATACGCAGTATTTT,CASSQTDTQYF
TRBD2,TRBJ2-7,few,TRBV2,18,TGTGCCAGCAGTGAAGTCGATCAAGCGGGAGGGGCGTCCTACGAGCAGTACTTC,CASSEVDQAGGASYEQYF
.,TRBJ2-3,.,TRBV7-2,15,TGTGCCAGCAGCCTCACCGGACAGAGCACAGATACGCAGTATTTT,CASSLTGQSTDTQYF
TRBD2,TRBJ2-3,few,TRBV29-1,15,TGCAGCGTTGGGGGAGGGGATGGGGCCACAGATACGCAGTATTTT,CSVGGGDGATDTQYF
.,TRBJ1-5,.,TRBV30,13,TGTGCCTGGAGTGGTAGGGGAGGCCAGCCCCAGCATTTT,CAWSGRGGQPQHF
.,TRBJ1-3,.,TRBV9,16,TGTGCCAGCAGCCCAGGACAGTTAGACTCTGGAAACACCATATATTTT,CASSPGQLDSGNTIYF
.,TRBJ2-7,.,TRBV5-1,14,TGCGCCAGCAGCTTGGGTGCAGTCTCCTACGAGCAGTACTTC,CASSLGAVSYEQYF
.,TRBJ2-1,few,TRBV29-1,16,TGCAGCGTTGACCGGGGGGCTAGCGGCAGAGGGGTTGAGCAGTTCTTC,CSVDRGASGRGVEQFF
.,TRBJ2-1,.,TRBV19,14,TGTGCCAGTAGACCGGACTTGTGGCCGGGTGAGCAGTTCTTC,CASRPDLWPGEQFF
TRBD1,TRBJ1-1,.,TRBV18,14,TGTGCCAGCTCTCTTGACAGGGCCCTAGGTGGAGCTTTCTTT,CASSLDRALGGAFF
.,TRBJ2-4,.,TRBV29-1,15,TGCAGCGTTGAACCCCAGACAGTAGCCAAAAACATTCAGTACTTC,CSVEPQTVAKNIQYF
.,TRBJ1-4,few,TRBV2,12,TGTGCCAGCCTATACAGGGATGAAAAACTGTTTTTT,CASLYRDEKLFF
.,TRBJ1-5,.,TRBV27,18,TGTGCCAGCAGTCGAATCCGGGCAGTTCGGGAAAGCAATCAGCCCCAGCATTTT,CASSRIRAVRESNQPQHF
.,TRBJ2-7,.,TRBV28,14,TGTGCCAGCAGTTTACAGGGATCAAGTCGCGAGCAGTACTTC,CASSLQGSSREQYF
TRBD2,TRBJ2-7,.,TRBV29-1,14,TGCAGCGTTGAGGGGACTAGGGGACGCTACGAGCAGTACTTC,CSVEGTRGRYEQYF
.,TRBJ2-5,.,TRBV29-1,10,TGCAGCGTTGTCGCAGAGACCCAGTACTTC,CSVVAETQYF
.,TRBJ1-1,.,TRBV5-4,14,TGTGCCAGCAGCTCGCGATTAGTCAGCACTGAAGCTTTCTTT,CASSSRLVSTEAFF
TRBD2,TRBJ2-2,.,TRBV4-3,17,TGCGCCAGCAGCCAAGAGCCCGTCGGGAGGGTCACCGGGGAGCTGTTTTTT,CASSQEPVGRVTGELFF
.,TRBJ2-1,few,TRBV29-1,15,TGCAGCGTTCACGGGGAGTGGGAGGACTACAATGAGCAGTTCTTC,CSVHGEWEDYNEQFF
.,TRBJ2-4,.,TRBV27,13,TGTGCCAGCACTGATCTAGCCAAAAACATTCAGTACTTC,CASTDLAKNIQYF
.,TRBJ2-7,.,TRBV10-2,16,TGCGCCAGCAGTGGCCCCTCCACAGGGTTTGCGTACGAGCAGTACTTC,CASSGPSTGFAYEQYF
TRBD1,TRBJ2-6,.,TRBV10-2,15,TGCGCCAGCAGCGGACAGGGCTCCGGGGCCAACGTCCTGACTTTC,CASSGQGSGANVLTF
.,TRBJ1-2,.,TRBV30,15,TGTGCCTGGAGTAGAACAGGACGCGGAAACTATGGCTACACCTTC,CAWSRTGRGNYGYTF
.,TRBJ2-2,.,TRBV30,15,TGTGCCTGGAAGGTCACTGGGGACTGGGCCGGGGAGCTGTTTTTT,CAWKVTGDWAGELFF